A selection of T cell receptor beta chains follows, all from one sample in a study of control samples from healthy donors and cancer patients. Profiled with immunoSEQ multiplex PCR; TCRdb holds only in-frame clones, not every one. The table shows some 210,000 clones, with roughly nine tenths occurring only once. The specimen sequenced was blood. These receptors were obtained from a man aged 25-40 years in good health. The CDR3 runs from the conserved cysteine through the conserved F or W. The order of the fields is V gene, J gene, D gene, clone size, CDR3 DNA, CDR3 protein. D genes are given only for firm matches. Expanded clones are given a class, and other clones once, few, many or no size at all.

TRBV3-1/TRBV3-2	TRBJ1-4	-	once	TGTGCCAGCAGCCCGGGGGACACAACTTATGAAAAACTGTTTTTT	CASSPGDTTYEKLFF
TRBV6-6	TRBJ1-2	TRBD1	-	TGTGCCACCCATCCACAGGGGTCCACTCTCTATGGCTACACCTTC	CATHPQGSTLYGYTF
TRBV5-1	TRBJ1-1	-	-	TGCGCCAGCAGCTTGGAGCCTGAATTGAGCACTGAAGCTTTCTTT	CASSLEPELSTEAFF
TRBV9	TRBJ1-5	TRBD1	-	TGTGCCAGCAGCGTAGCCGGGGACAGCGAACAGCCCCAGCATTTT	CASSVAGDSEQPQHF
TRBV18	TRBJ2-7	-	-	TGTGCCAGCTCACCGGGGAACCACTACGAGCAGTACTTC	CASSPGNHYEQYF
TRBV7-9	TRBJ2-7	-	-	TGTGCCAGCAGTTCCTCAGAGGGACTTCCTTCCTACGAGCAGTACTTC	CASSSSEGLPSYEQYF
TRBV12-5	TRBJ2-2	-	-	TGTGCTAGTGGTTTTGACACCGGGGAGCTGTTTTTT	CASGFDTGELFF
TRBV6-4	TRBJ2-2	TRBD1	-	TGTGCCAGCAGTGACGGACAGGATGGGACGCGGGAGCTGTTTTTT	CASSDGQDGTRELFF
TRBV4-2	TRBJ2-7	-	-	TGTGCCAGCAGCCAAGATGTCGGTCGGAACCTAGACAGTAACCCCTACGAGCAGTACTTC	CASSQDVGRNLDSNPYEQYF
TRBV2	TRBJ1-2	-	-	TGTGCCAGCGATCGGACAGCATCCAACTATGGCTACACCTTC	CASDRTASNYGYTF
TRBV11-2	TRBJ1-5	-	once	TGTGCCAGCAGCCTAACAGGATTTGGACAGCCCCAGCATTTT	CASSLTGFGQPQHF
TRBV5-6	TRBJ1-1	-	-	TGTGCCAGCAGCCCGGGCGACCTAATGAACACTGAAGCTTTCTTT	CASSPGDLMNTEAFF
TRBV19	TRBJ2-1	-	-	TGTGCCAGTAGTATAGTGGGGACCTACAATGAGCAGTTCTTC	CASSIVGTYNEQFF
TRBV27	TRBJ1-3	-	once	TGTGCCATCCTACGGGGTACTGGAAACACCATATATTTT	CAILRGTGNTIYF
TRBV5-5	TRBJ1-3	-	-	TGTGCCAGCAGCTCGCACGCAGACACGGGCACCATATATTTT	CASSSHADTGTIYF
TRBV5-5	TRBJ2-3	TRBD2	-	TGTGCCAGCAGCGCCCGGGGGGGGGCACAGAATACGCAGTATTTT	CASSARGGAQNTQYF
TRBV27	TRBJ2-7	TRBD2	-	TGTGCCAGCAGTCCCGAGCGGGGGGTCTACTACGAGCAGTACTTC	CASSPERGVYYEQYF
TRBV19	TRBJ1-3	-	-	TGTGCCAGTAGTAAACACACGGAATCCTCTGGAAACACCATATATTTT	CASSKHTESSGNTIYF
TRBV6-1	TRBJ1-2	TRBD1	-	TGTGCCAGCAGTGATCCAGGGGGCCTGGGCTACACCTTC	CASSDPGGLGYTF
TRBV20-1	TRBJ2-1	-	-	TGCAGTGCTAGATTAATCAATGAGCAGTTCTTC	CSARLINEQFF
TRBV7-2	TRBJ2-1	TRBD2	-	TGTGCCAGCAGCCCAAGGACTAGCGGGGGGGTTTTTGAGCAGTTCTTC	CASSPRTSGGVFEQFF
TRBV2	TRBJ1-1	-	-	TGTGCCAGCGTAGGGGGTACTGAAGCTTTCTTT	CASVGGTEAFF
TRBV10-1	TRBJ2-5	TRBD1	-	TGCGCCAGCAGCCAAGCCGGGACAGGGGTTCGAGAGACCCAGTACTTC	CASSQAGTGVRETQYF
TRBV7-8	TRBJ1-1	-	-	TGTGCCAGCAGCACTAATGGACACTCTAACACTGAAGCTTTCTTT	CASSTNGHSNTEAFF
TRBV27	TRBJ1-1	-	-	TGTGCCAGCAGTCCCCCCCGAGGGCGTGGGAACACTGAAGCTTTCTTT	CASSPPRGRGNTEAFF
TRBV6-5	TRBJ1-2	TRBD1	-	TGTGCCAGCAGACCCCAGGGGGCTGATGGCTACACCTTC	CASRPQGADGYTF
TRBV5-1	TRBJ2-7	TRBD1	-	TGCGCCAGCAGCTACGGACAGGGGAGTGCGTACGAGCAGTACTTC	CASSYGQGSAYEQYF